The entry that follows covers one TCR beta chain sequence. Its target antigen remains unknown. Base-call qualities are not available, and no considerably larger clone is one nucleotide away. This record belongs to a study of blood T cell repertoires in COVID-19 (dated by TCRdb to 2020 to 2021). As for the study more broadly: The collaborator samples originated in the United States, Italy and Spain and spanned the acute and convalescent phases of COVID-19. The prospective study material was composed of cDNA or gDNA derived from T cells, B-cell-depleted T cells, or PBMCs. Deeply sampled blood TCRbeta repertoires from subjects exposed to, actively infected with, or recovered from COVID-19 were included in the dataset. A freely available public database, intended as a resource for researchers studying the immune response to SARS-CoV-2, is where the repertoires were released. The samples were drawn from two sources: the first 160 participants of the ongoing ImmuneRACE study, and some 1,300 subjects contributed by 6 global collaborators. A de-identified subject ID, COVID-19 status, age in years and sex were almost always included in the sample metadata. Where available, HLA class I and class II types were obtained from metadata supplied by the sample provider rather than from assay-based typing.

Broad study findings and their caveats: Clinical and demographic metadata were provided uncurated, with the amount varying by source and participant.

Per the germline V gene, SGHTA is the CDR1 and FQGNSA is the CDR2. The germline ends are 9 bases apart after V is trimmed by 1 base and J by 1 base. The CDR3 runs 15 amino acids, cysteine and phenylalanine included. Only the CDR3 DNA is retained, 45 bases long and in frame from the first base. TCRbeta CDR3 regions were amplified from genomic DNA by means of the immunoSEQ Assay, a bias-controlled multiplex PCR. The original pipeline was this. Within the assay, amplification of reference gene primers was used to estimate how many nucleated cells each sample contained. To quantify the absolute abundance of each unique TCRbeta CDR3 rearrangement, sequence reads were collapsed and filtered. For each sample, productive Simpson clonality was calculated as the square root of Simpson's diversity index across productive rearrangements. TCRdb mirrors the immuneACCESS table, restricted to in-frame sequences. Some clones are absent from its copies; in checked studies, under half trace to an unresolved V gene, and the reason for the others is unknown. The DNA was the basis for D and trimming; V, J and clone size are from that table. The sample table records 250,000 or so clones; more than 75% of these occur just once. Clones ranked in the top ten supply approximately 1.7% of the sample.

In the prospective study, participants were 18 to 89 years old, resided in 25 or so geographic areas of the United States, and were enrolled through a virtual design. In the prospective study, cohorts were assigned on the basis of participant-reported clinical history obtained from a screening survey and a study questionnaire. Recovered participants in ImmuneRACE Cohort 3 were defined by two consecutive negative NP/OP PCR tests, clearance by a healthcare professional, or resolution of symptoms. In the prospective study, whole blood, serum and a nasopharyngeal or oropharyngeal swab were collected from each participant by mobile phlebotomists. Over a roughly 2-month period, participants in the prospective study had the option of providing additional blood draws and questionnaires. Before DNA extraction, blood samples from the prospective study were shipped at room temperature or frozen.

The chain was built from TRBV7-2 and TRBJ2-3; no D gene call is confident. The specimen was PBMCs or T cells enriched from blood (not recorded which). The TCR sequence derives from a woman in her 50s who had recovered from COVID-19. CDR3 region: CASSLVVLRTDTQYF. The nucleotide sequence reads TGTGCCAGCAGCTTAGTTGTACTCCGCACAGATACGCAGTATTTT.